Listed below are T cell receptor beta chains from one sample, sequenced in a study of blood T cell repertoires in COVID-19. Method: immunoSEQ multiplex PCR; TCRdb's copy keeps in-frame clones and lacks some. Among 150,000 to 200,000 clones, around 80% were seen once, and the ten largest hold roughly 13%. Material for sequencing was PBMCs or T cells enriched from blood (not recorded which). Receptors were obtained from an older woman who had recovered from COVID-19. CDR3s include the opening cysteine and the closing phenylalanine or tryptophan. The D gene is left open where the match is weak. Only some rows state a clone size, as once, few, many or a class for expanded clones.

DNA: TGTGCCAGCAGTTTTGACGGGAGATTCGGCTACACCTTC; CDR3: CASSFDGRFGYTF; size: NA; J: TRBJ1-2; V: TRBV12-3/TRBV12-4; D: NA
DNA: TGCGCCAGCAGCCAAGATCTCCTGTCCGGGAGGAGAGCCAAAAACATTCAGTACTTC; CDR3: CASSQDLLSGRRAKNIQYF; size: NA; J: TRBJ2-4; V: TRBV4-1; D: TRBD2
DNA: TGTGCCAGCAGCTTCTCCGGGACAGGGCTACTCACTGAAGCTTTCTTT; CDR3: CASSFSGTGLLTEAFF; size: NA; J: TRBJ1-1; V: TRBV7-9; D: TRBD1
DNA: TGTGCCAGCAGCCCTAACCCCCCTAGGATGGAGCAGTACTTC; CDR3: CASSPNPPRMEQYF; size: NA; J: TRBJ2-7; V: TRBV7-9; D: NA
DNA: TGTGCCAGCAGCGAGGGCAGGGGGATGGGCTACACCTTC; CDR3: CASSEGRGMGYTF; size: NA; J: TRBJ1-2; V: TRBV2; D: TRBD1
DNA: TGTGCCAGCTCGCCGGACAGGGATTCACCCCTCCACTTT; CDR3: CASSPDRDSPLHF; size: NA; J: TRBJ1-6; V: TRBV18; D: TRBD1
DNA: TGTGCCAGCAGCTTAGCTGGCTCCCAAGAGACCCAGTACTTC; CDR3: CASSLAGSQETQYF; size: NA; J: TRBJ2-5; V: TRBV7-2; D: NA
DNA: TGTGCCAGTACGACGGGACAGGTGTCAAGAGGCTACACCTTC; CDR3: CASTTGQVSRGYTF; size: NA; J: TRBJ1-2; V: TRBV19; D: TRBD1
DNA: TGTGCCAGCAGTATTGGGCTGAGAAATGAAAAACTGTTTTTT; CDR3: CASSIGLRNEKLFF; size: few; J: TRBJ1-4; V: TRBV28; D: NA
DNA: TGTGCCAGCAGTTACTCGATGTGGGACAGCTCCTACGAGCAGTACTTC; CDR3: CASSYSMWDSSYEQYF; size: NA; J: TRBJ2-7; V: TRBV6-5; D: TRBD1
DNA: TGTGCCAGCATCGAGACAGGGGAGAACACCGGGGAGCTGTTTTTT; CDR3: CASIETGENTGELFF; size: NA; J: TRBJ2-2; V: TRBV6-5; D: TRBD1
DNA: TGTGCCAGCAGTCCTTACAGGGATCGGACTGAAGCTTTCTTT; CDR3: CASSPYRDRTEAFF; size: few; J: TRBJ1-1; V: TRBV28; D: NA
DNA: TGTGCCAGTAGTATAGGGACAGGGAATGGGGCCAACGTCCTGACTTTC; CDR3: CASSIGTGNGANVLTF; size: NA; J: TRBJ2-6; V: TRBV19; D: TRBD1
DNA: TGTGCCAGCAGACCCGAACGCACGGTCGGACTGGGTGGCTACACCTTC; CDR3: CASRPERTVGLGGYTF; size: NA; J: TRBJ1-2; V: TRBV5-5; D: NA
DNA: TGTTGTTGCGGTAGGGAGAGAGGAGAGACCCAGTACTTC; CDR3: CCCGRERGETQYF; size: NA; J: TRBJ2-5; V: TRBV6-5; D: NA
DNA: TGTGCCAGCAGCGTAGAACCCTCAGGCGAGCAGTACTTC; CDR3: CASSVEPSGEQYF; size: NA; J: TRBJ2-7; V: TRBV9; D: NA
DNA: TGTGCCAGCAGCCGCTGGGGGGGAGGGGAAGAGACCCAGTACTTC; CDR3: CASSRWGGGEETQYF; size: NA; J: TRBJ2-5; V: TRBV7-7; D: TRBD2
DNA: TGCAGCGTCAACCGGGGTTCCACTGAAGCTTTCTTT; CDR3: CSVNRGSTEAFF; size: NA; J: TRBJ1-1; V: TRBV29-1; D: NA
DNA: TGTGCCAGCAGTTATGGGCCGACAGATACGCAGTATTTT; CDR3: CASSYGPTDTQYF; size: NA; J: TRBJ2-3; V: TRBV6-5; D: NA
DNA: TGTGCCAGTAGTAAGGGACAGGGGGCCTACTCTGGGGCCAACGTCCTGACTTTC; CDR3: CASSKGQGAYSGANVLTF; size: NA; J: TRBJ2-6; V: TRBV19; D: TRBD1
DNA: TGTGCCATCAGTGAGTCGGCCAGGCCAAACTATGGCTACACCTTC; CDR3: CAISESARPNYGYTF; size: few; J: TRBJ1-2; V: TRBV10-3; D: NA